The clone carrying this T cell receptor (beta chain) has a handful of counts. No antigen is known for it. The source of the sample is a study of beta chain features in type 1 diabetes. Findings and limits, study-wide: Whether HLA type influences TCRB rearrangement remained unresolved here. Type 1 diabetes patients had TCRB CDR3s that were shorter (moderately but significantly so) in all four CD4+ subsets.

CDR3 size: 14 residues. Germline CDR1 is MDHEN and CDR2 is SYDVKM. Trimming removed 3 bases from V and 7 bases from J, with 15 bases in between. The authors sorted CD4+ naive, central memory, regulatory and stem cell-like memory cells via CD45RO/CCR7/CD25/CD127/CD95/CD27. Expressed TCRB transcripts were sequenced after all isolated RNA was converted to cDNA. Libraries were prepared by immunoSEQ multiplex PCR; TCRdb keeps only in-frame clonotypes and omits some of them. The table has about 160,000 clones, more than 60% seen once. This rearrangement joins TRBV28 to TRBJ1-2; D is undetermined. The sequencing input was naive CD4+ T cells from blood. This receptor was identified in a man aged 25 to 40 with type 1 diabetes. CDR3 nucleotide sequence: TGTGCCAGCAGTTTCCACCGAGGGAGTAGTGGCTACACCTTC. Translated, it gives CASSFHRGSSGYTF.